Each of the 28 T cell receptor beta chains below was sequenced from the same sample in a study of T cells in tumors after PD-1 blockade. Sequencing was performed with immunoSEQ multiplex PCR; in TCRdb, only in-frame clones are kept and a portion is missing. The top ten hold about 3.8% of the sample, which has fewer than 55,000 clones, over 70% seen once. Sequencing used PBMCs, obtained before anti-PD-1 treatment. These receptors were collected from a human donor with basal cell carcinoma.

The chain couples TRBV3-1 (or the pseudogene TRBV3-2) to TRBJ1-2; no definite D call. The V end was cut by 5 bases, the J end by 2 bases, with 18 bases between. Germline V gene sequence: CDR1 LGHDT, CDR2 YNNKEL (reference sequence). The CDR3 contains 16 residues. The CDR3 loop is CASSTREGTTNYGYTF. In DNA form, the CDR3 reads TGTGCCAGCAGCACCCGGGAGGGCACCACGAACTATGGCTACACCTTC.

V and J are TRBV5-6 and TRBJ2-1; 8 bases line up with TRBD2. CDR3 length: 15 residues. Germline V gene data show CDR1 as SGHDT and CDR2 as YYEEEE. V lost 0 bases and J lost 8; bases outside the gene matches: 7. The CDR3 coding sequence is TGTGCCAGCAGCTTGGGGGAGCGGGGGATCTATGAGCAGTTCTTC. Translating gives CASSLGERGIYEQFF.

The chain is built from TRBV6-1 and TRBJ2-3, with D unclear. Trimming removed 1 base at V and 5 bases at J, with 7 bases between. CDR1 and CDR2 from the germline V gene are MNHNS and SASEGT. This CDR3 has 13 residues. DNA of the CDR3: TGTGCCAGCAGTGAAGTGAGGATAGATACGCAGTATTTT. It translates to CASSEVRIDTQYF.

The V and J genes are TRBV20-1 and TRBJ2-1; no reliable D call. This CDR3 is 10 amino acids long. Trimming cost V 4 bases and J 5 bases, with 3 bases left between them. The germline V gene has CDR1 DFQATT and CDR2 SNEGSKA (reference sequence). CDR3 protein: CSAKHNEQFF. The CDR3 nucleotides read TGCAGTGCTAAACACAATGAGCAGTTCTTC.

This chain joins TRBV19 and TRBJ2-6; D might be TRBD1 (5 bases). The CDR3 has 19 amino acids. Germline V lookup: CDR1 LNHDA, CDR2 SQIVND (reference sequence). Trimming shortened V by 6 bases and J by 0 bases, and 21 bases separated the two germline ends. The CDR3 region has the DNA TGTGCCAGTAGACGACCTCCGTCGACAGCTGTCTCTGGGGCCAACGTCCTGACTTTC. Residues: CASRRPPSTAVSGANVLTF.

The chain is built from TRBV6-1 and TRBJ2-5, with D uncertain. Trimming took 3 bases from V and 1 from J, leaving 3 bases between them. Germline-derived CDR1 and CDR2 are MNHNS and SASEGT. This CDR3 region has 12 residues. CDR3 nucleotide sequence: TGTGCCAGCAGTGACACCCAAGAGACCCAGTACTTC. Translation gives CASSDTQETQYF.

The chain is built from TRBV5-5 and TRBJ1-1, with D possibly matching TRBD1 (5 bases). Germline assignment: CDR1 SGHKS and CDR2 YYEKEE (reference sequence). V shed 0 bases and J shed 10 bases, with 16 bases lying between them. CDR3 length: 14 amino acids. The CDR3 sequence is CASSLAGLSAGAFF. CDR3 DNA sequence: TGTGCCAGCAGCTTGGCAGGGTTATCGGCTGGAGCTTTCTTT.

The rearrangement uses TRBV5-1 and TRBJ2-3; TRBD2 is a possible D gene (5 bases). V was clipped by 5 bases and J by 5 bases, with 15 bases between them. Germline V gene sequence: CDR1 SGHRS, CDR2 YFSETQ. CDR3 length: 14 amino acids. The CDR3 DNA reads as TGCGCCAGCAGGCGACGGGTAGAGGGAGATACGCAGTATTTT. Translated, it gives CASRRRVEGDTQYF. The complete variable domain, with remaining parts taken from reference TRBV5-1 and TRBJ2-3, reads KAGVTQTPRYLIKTRGQQVTLSCSPISGHRSVSWYQQTPGQGLQFLFEYFSETQRNKGNFPGRFSGRQFSNSRSEMNVSTLELGDSALYLCASRRRVEGDTQYFGPGTRLTVL.

The V call is TRBV7-2, the J call TRBJ2-1, with no clear D. The germline CDR1 and CDR2 sequences are SGHTA and FQGNSA. The CDR3 is made up of 13 amino acids. Trimming stripped 5 bases from V and 6 bases from J, with 11 bases between. CDR3 residues: CASSVQPPNEQFF. CDR3 DNA sequence: TGTGCCAGCAGCGTTCAGCCCCCCAATGAGCAGTTCTTC.

The chain joins TRBV6-5 to TRBJ2-2, with D possibly being TRBD1 (6 bases). The CDR3 loop spans 15 amino acids. Trimming took off 0 bases at V and 7 bases at J, with 12 bases between the two ends. The germline V gene encodes CDR1 MNHEY and CDR2 SVGAGI. The CDR3 sequence: CASSYSGAENGELFF. The CDR3 DNA is TGTGCCAGCAGTTACTCGGGGGCGGAAAACGGGGAGCTGTTTTTT.

The chain is built from TRBV3-1 (or the pseudogene TRBV3-2) and TRBJ2-1; 8 nucleotides align to TRBD2. The ends lost 0 bases at V and 0 bases at J; junction bases unmatched: 4. CDR3 length: 17 amino acids. CDR1 is LGHDT and CDR2 is YNNKEL in the germline V gene (reference sequence). This CDR3 reads CASSQDSGVNSYNEQFF. CDR3 nucleotide sequence: TGTGCCAGCAGCCAAGATAGCGGGGTTAACTCCTACAATGAGCAGTTCTTC.

The chain carries TRBV3-1 (or the pseudogene TRBV3-2) and TRBJ2-7; TRBD1 matches 9 bases. The V segment lost 1 base and the J segment 5 bases; nucleotides outside the gene matches: 15. Germline CDR1 is LGHDT and CDR2 is YNNKEL (reference sequence). There are 18 residues in the CDR3. In DNA form, the CDR3 reads TGTGCCAGCAGCCAAGCATACCCTCTAGGACAGGGGACCCACGAGCAGTACTTC. Its protein is CASSQAYPLGQGTHEQYF.

V is TRBV19 and J is TRBJ2-3, with 8 bases fitting TRBD2. The length of the CDR3 is 15 residues. The germline CDR1 and CDR2 sequences are LNHDA and SQIVND (reference sequence). Unmatched junction bases numbered 6, after V lost 3 bases and J lost 4 bases. This chain's CDR3 is CASSISAGVADTQYF. The CDR3 region has the DNA TGTGCCAGTAGTATCTCAGCGGGGGTGGCAGATACGCAGTATTTT. Combining the CDR3 with reference TRBV19 and TRBJ2-3 gives the whole variable domain DGGITQSPKYLFRKEGQNVTLSCEQNLNHDAMYWYRQDPGQGLRLIYYSQIVNDFQKGDIAEGYSVSREKKESFPLTVTSAQKNPTAFYLCASSISAGVADTQYFGPGTRLTVL.

This clone was seen a single time. V gene TRBV5-1 combines with J gene TRBJ2-2; TRBD2 matches at 9 bases. This CDR3 has 17 amino acids. Per germline, CDR1 SGHRS and CDR2 YFSETQ. V shed 4 bases, J shed 0 bases, and the junction held 7 bases outside the gene matches. CDR3 DNA sequence: TGCGCCAGCAGCCAAAGTAGCGGGGGAACGAACACCGGGGAGCTGTTTTTT. Protein: CASSQSSGGTNTGELFF.

V and J are TRBV6-5 and TRBJ2-1, with D tentatively TRBD1 (6 bases). This CDR3 has 16 residues. Trimming cost V 3 bases and J 7 bases, with 19 bases left between them. The germline gives CDR1 MNHEY, CDR2 SVGAGI. The CDR3 DNA reads as TGTGCCAGCAGTTATCGCCCCAACAGGGCACGGAATGAGCAGTTCTTC. Protein: CASSYRPNRARNEQFF.

The genes are TRBV5-1 and TRBJ2-3; D might be TRBD2 (7 bases). Germline loops: CDR1 SGHRS, CDR2 YFSETQ. The V gene lost 0 bases and the J gene lost 2 bases, with 16 bases spanning the gap. The CDR3 is 17 residues long. The CDR3 DNA is TGCGCCAGCAGCTTGGGGCGGGCGGGGGCCCTCACAGATACGCAGTATTTT. Protein product: CASSLGRAGALTDTQYF. The full variable domain, completed using reference TRBV5-1 and TRBJ2-3, is KAGVTQTPRYLIKTRGQQVTLSCSPISGHRSVSWYQQTPGQGLQFLFEYFSETQRNKGNFPGRFSGRQFSNSRSEMNVSTLELGDSALYLCASSLGRAGALTDTQYFGPGTRLTVL.

V and J are TRBV5-4 and TRBJ1-2; D uncertain. Trimming stripped 1 base from V and 8 bases from J, with 15 bases between. The CDR3 totals 14 residues. Germline V gives CDR1 SGHNT, CDR2 YYREEE (reference sequence). As DNA, the CDR3 is TGTGCCAGCAGCTTGAAGGGCTCGCCGGGCGGCTACACCTTC. As protein: CASSLKGSPGGYTF.

The chain employs TRBV29-1 and TRBJ1-3; no clear D. Germline V CDR1 and CDR2: SQVTM, ANQGSEA. This CDR3 is built from 14 residues. Trimming removed 4 bases at V and 3 bases at J, with 13 bases between. The CDR3 region has the DNA TGCAGCGTTGTACATATACTGGGTGGAAACACCATATATTTT. Translating gives CSVVHILGGNTIYF.

The sample holds a few counts of this clone. The V gene is TRBV27, the J gene TRBJ2-2; TRBD1 agrees at 8 bases. CDR1 and CDR2 from the germline V gene are MNHEY and SMNVEV (reference sequence). This CDR3 contains 15 residues. Losses at the gene ends were 2 bases for V and 5 bases for J; bases not matched to a gene: 4. The CDR3: CASSLGTGTTGELFF. DNA of the CDR3: TGTGCCAGCAGTTTAGGGACAGGAACGACCGGGGAGCTGTTTTTT.

The chain joins TRBV2 to TRBJ1-6, with unresolved D. The CDR3 length is 13 residues. Germline V lookup: CDR1 SNHLY, CDR2 FYNNEI. Between the trimmed V and J ends, which lost 3 bases and 11 bases, there was a span of 11 bases. DNA of the CDR3: TGTGCCAGCAGTGAGAATCCCAACACACCCCTCCACTTT. Its translation is CASSENPNTPLHF. The whole variable domain, filled in from reference TRBV2 and TRBJ1-6, reads EPEVTQTPSHQVTQMGQEVILRCVPISNHLYFYWYRQILGQKVEFLVSFYNNEISEKSEIFDDQFSVERPDGSNFTLKIRSTKLEDSAMYFCASSENPNTPLHFGNGTRLTVT.

This chain connects TRBV2 to TRBJ1-2; no firm D call. The CDR3 is made up of 12 amino acids. Trimming stripped 11 bases from V and 1 base from J, with 11 bases between. Germline-derived CDR1 and CDR2 are SNHLY and FYNNEI. The CDR3 reads CAGRVVNYGYTF. CDR3 coding DNA: TGTGCCGGGAGAGTGGTTAACTATGGCTACACCTTC.

The DNA for the CDR3 is TGTGCCAGCAGCTTAGCTCGGGTTCGGACACAGTGGGGCTACACCTTC. Translation: CASSLARVRTQWGYTF. This chain joins TRBV7-8 and TRBJ1-2, with D possibly being TRBD1 (5 bases). V was clipped by 0 bases and J by 8 bases, with 19 bases between them. Germline values: CDR1 SGHVS, CDR2 FQNEAQ. CDR3 size: 16 residues.

This rearrangement joins TRBV28 to TRBJ2-7; tentatively, D is TRBD2 (5 bases). V dropped 10 bases and J dropped 4 bases, with 20 bases sitting between them. CDR3 length equals 14 residues. CDR1 MDHEN and CDR2 SYDVKM come from the germline V gene. The CDR3 DNA sequence: TGTGCCACCCGACCCCTGGCGGGTTCGTACGAGCAGTACTTC. This codes for CATRPLAGSYEQYF.

The chain is built from TRBV7-2 and TRBJ1-6; D might be TRBD1 (5 bases). Trimming took 0 bases from V and 3 from J, leaving 15 bases between them. The CDR3 extends over 18 amino acids. Germline V CDR1 and CDR2: SGHTA, FQGNSA. CDR3: CASSLAPDSLGYNSPLHF. As DNA, the CDR3 is TGTGCCAGCAGCTTAGCCCCTGACAGCCTGGGCTATAATTCACCCCTCCACTTT.

The chain has TRBV5-4 and TRBJ1-2; TRBD1 is a possible D gene (6 bases). Per germline, CDR1 SGHNT and CDR2 YYREEE (reference sequence). The ends were cut back, 6 bases at V and 3 bases at J, with 12 bases in the middle. The CDR3 length is 13 residues. CDR3 amino acids: CASTLGGDYGYTF. As DNA, the CDR3 is TGTGCCAGCACCTTAGGGGGGGACTATGGCTACACCTTC.

J is TRBJ2-5 and V is TRBV7-9; D remains unclear. CDR3 length: 11 residues. The germline V gene has CDR1 SEHNR and CDR2 FQNEAQ (reference sequence). Trimming took off 4 bases at V and 0 bases at J, with 0 bases between the two ends. CDR3 nucleotides: TGTGCCAGCAGCTACCAAGAGACCCAGTACTTC. Its protein product is CASSYQETQYF. The variable domain in full, with the rest retrieved from reference TRBV7-9 and TRBJ2-5, is DTGVSQNPRHKITKRGQNVTFRCDPISEHNRLYWYRQTLGQGPEFLTYFQNEAQLEKSRLLSDRFSAERPKGSFSTLEIQRTEQGDSAMYLCASSYQETQYFGPGTRLLVL.

CDR3 sequence reads: CASSGNRDSTDTQYF. The CDR3 nucleotides read TGTGCCAGCAGTGGAAACCGGGATAGCACAGATACGCAGTATTTT. The chain recombines TRBV2 with TRBJ2-3, with D perhaps matching TRBD2 (5 bases). Trimming shortened V by 4 bases and J by 0 bases, and 11 bases separated the two germline ends. The germline V gene encodes CDR1 SNHLY and CDR2 FYNNEI. There are 15 residues in the CDR3.

The chain has TRBV3-1 (or the pseudogene TRBV3-2) and TRBJ2-2, with D unclear. CDR3 length equals 17 residues. V shed 0 bases and J shed 1 base, with 12 bases lying between them. The germline V gene has CDR1 LGHDT and CDR2 YNNKEL (reference sequence). DNA of the CDR3: TGTGCCAGCAGCCAAGACGCGGTAGATCGGAACACCGGGGAGCTGTTTTTT. Amino acid sequence: CASSQDAVDRNTGELFF.